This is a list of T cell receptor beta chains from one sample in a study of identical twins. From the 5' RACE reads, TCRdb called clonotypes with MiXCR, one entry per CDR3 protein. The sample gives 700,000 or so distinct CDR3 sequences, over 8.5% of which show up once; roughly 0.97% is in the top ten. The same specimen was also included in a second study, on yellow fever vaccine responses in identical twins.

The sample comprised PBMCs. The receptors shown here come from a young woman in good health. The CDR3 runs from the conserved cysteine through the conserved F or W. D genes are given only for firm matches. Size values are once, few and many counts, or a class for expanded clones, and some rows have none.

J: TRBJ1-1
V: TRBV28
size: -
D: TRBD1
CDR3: CASTHGGRGLEAFF
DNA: TGTGCCAGCACCCATGGTGGCAGGGGGCTTGAAGCTTTCTTT

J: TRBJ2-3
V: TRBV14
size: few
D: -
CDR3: CASSQDQRECHF
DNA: TGTGCCAGCAGCCAAGATCAGAGGGAGTGCCACTTT

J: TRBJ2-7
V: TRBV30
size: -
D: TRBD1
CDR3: CACQDRTYEQYF
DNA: TGTGCCTGTCAGGACAGGACCTACGAGCAGTACTTC

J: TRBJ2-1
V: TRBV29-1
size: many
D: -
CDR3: CSVEPQGRFEQFF
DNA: TGCAGCGTTGAACCCCAGGGGCGATTCGAGCAGTTCTTC

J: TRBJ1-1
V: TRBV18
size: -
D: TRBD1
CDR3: CASSPDRNLQGATEAFF
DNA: TGTGCCAGCTCACCCGACCGGAATTTACAGGGGGCAACTGAAGCTTTCTTT

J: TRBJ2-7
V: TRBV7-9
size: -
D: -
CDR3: CASSYTPQGTSYEQYF
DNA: TGTGCCAGCAGCTATACGCCTCAGGGGACCTCCTACGAGCAGTACTTC

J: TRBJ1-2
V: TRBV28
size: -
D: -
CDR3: CASRDPSAYGYTF
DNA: TGTGCCAGCAGGGATCCATCGGCGTATGGCTACACCTTC

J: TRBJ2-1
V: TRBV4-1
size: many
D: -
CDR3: CASSQEGQPYNEQFF
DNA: TGCGCCAGCAGCCAAGAAGGTCAGCCCTACAATGAGCAGTTCTTC

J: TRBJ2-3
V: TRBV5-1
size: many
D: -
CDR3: CASSLGQMGADTQYF
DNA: TGCGCCAGCAGCTTGGGACAAATGGGCGCAGATACGCAGTATTTT

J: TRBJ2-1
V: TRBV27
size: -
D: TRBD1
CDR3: CASTRDRVGRQFF
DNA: TGTGCCAGCACCCGGGACAGGGTGGGTAGGCAGTTCTTC

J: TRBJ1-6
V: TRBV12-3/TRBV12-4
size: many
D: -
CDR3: CASSPGRNNSPLHF
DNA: TGTGCCAGCAGTCCGGGACGGAATAATTCACCCCTCCACTTT

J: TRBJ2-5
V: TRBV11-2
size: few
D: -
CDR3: CASSPSPGVEETQYF
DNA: TGTGCCAGCAGCCCTTCCCCGGGTGTCGAGGAGACCCAGTACTTC

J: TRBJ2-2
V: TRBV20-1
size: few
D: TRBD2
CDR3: CSARAGGGELFF
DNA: TGCAGTGCTAGAGCGGGGGGCGGGGAGCTGTTTTTT

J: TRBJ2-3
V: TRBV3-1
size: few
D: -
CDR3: CASSPRGAVSTDTQYF
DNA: TGTGCCAGCAGCCCCAGAGGGGCAGTTAGCACAGATACGCAGTATTTT

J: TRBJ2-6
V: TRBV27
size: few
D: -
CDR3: CASSIKGTGANVLTF
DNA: TGTGCCAGCAGTATAAAGGGGACTGGGGCCAACGTCCTGACTTTC

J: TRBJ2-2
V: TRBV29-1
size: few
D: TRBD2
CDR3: CSVDAPGLAGQAGELFF
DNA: TGCAGCGTTGATGCTCCGGGACTAGCGGGACAGGCCGGGGAGCTGTTTTTT

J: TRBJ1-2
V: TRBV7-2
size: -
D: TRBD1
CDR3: CASSRTGPDGYTF
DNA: TGTGCCAGCAGCCGGACAGGGCCTGATGGCTACACCTTC

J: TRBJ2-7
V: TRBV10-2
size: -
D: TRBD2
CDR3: CASSYGLAGNEQYF
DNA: TGCGCCAGCAGTTACGGACTAGCGGGAAACGAGCAGTACTTC

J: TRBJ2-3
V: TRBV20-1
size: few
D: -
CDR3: CSALWARTSTDTQYF
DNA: TGCAGTGCCCTATGGGCCCGGACCAGCACAGATACGCAGTATTTT

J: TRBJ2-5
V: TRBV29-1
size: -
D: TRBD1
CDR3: CSVWIPGQVQETQYF
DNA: TGCAGCGTCTGGATCCCGGGACAGGTACAAGAGACCCAGTACTTC

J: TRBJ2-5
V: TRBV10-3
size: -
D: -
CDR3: CAISPNTETQYF
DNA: TGTGCCATCAGCCCTAATACAGAGACCCAGTACTTC

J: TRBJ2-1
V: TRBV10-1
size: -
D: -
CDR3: CASSEEGRNNEQFF
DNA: TGCGCCAGCAGTGAAGAAGGACGCAACAATGAGCAGTTCTTC

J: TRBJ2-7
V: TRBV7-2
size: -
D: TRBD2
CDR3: CASSARAGAYEQYF
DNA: TGTGCCAGCAGCGCCCGAGCGGGGGCTTACGAGCAGTACTTC

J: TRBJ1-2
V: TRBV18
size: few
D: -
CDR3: CASSLIQGLDYGYTF
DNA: TGTGCCAGCTCACTAATACAGGGCCTTGACTATGGCTACACCTTC

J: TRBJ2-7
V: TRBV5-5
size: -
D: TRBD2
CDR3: CASSLGLAGLLLGYEQYF
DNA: TGTGCCAGCAGCTTGGGACTAGCGGGCCTACTATTGGGCTACGAGCAGTACTTC

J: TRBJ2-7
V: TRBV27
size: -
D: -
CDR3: CASAPRETYEQYF
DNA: TGTGCCAGCGCCCCCCGGGAAACCTACGAGCAGTACTTC

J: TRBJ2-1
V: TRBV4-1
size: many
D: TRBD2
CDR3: CASSQVTSGSIGEQFF
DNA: TGCGCCAGCAGCCAAGTCACTAGCGGGAGCATCGGTGAGCAGTTCTTC

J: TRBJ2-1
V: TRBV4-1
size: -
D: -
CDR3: CASSQAEIGYNEQFF
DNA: TGCGCCAGCAGCCAAGCGGAGATCGGGTACAATGAGCAGTTCTTC

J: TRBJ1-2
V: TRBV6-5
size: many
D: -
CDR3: CASSYTAGNYGYTF
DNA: TGTGCCAGCAGTTACACCGCGGGGAACTATGGCTACACCTTC

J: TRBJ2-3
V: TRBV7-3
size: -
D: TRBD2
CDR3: CASSGSGGAIVTQYF
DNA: TGTGCCAGCAGCGGTAGCGGGGGGGCGATTGTTACGCAGTATTTT